Listed below are T cell receptor beta chains from one sample, sequenced in a study of CD8 T cells in Susac syndrome. One entry per CDR3 protein, called by TCRdb with MiXCR from the immunoSEQ multiplex PCR reads. The repertoire holds more than 150,000 distinct CDR3 sequences, about 96% seen once, with less than 0.15% in the top ten. The sample consisted of CD4+ T cells from PBMCs. The receptors originated from a human donor with Susac syndrome. Both conserved end residues are trimmed from each CDR3. The order of the fields is V gene, D gene, CDR3 protein. The D gene is left open where the match is weak.

V: TRBV29-1; D: .; CDR3: SVGTDMNTEAF
V: TRBV6-5; D: .; CDR3: ASSSDPSGANVLT
V: TRBV6-5; D: .; CDR3: ASSRPARNAEAF
V: TRBV30; D: .; CDR3: AWRGTSSYNEQF
V: TRBV7-8; D: TRBD2; CDR3: ASSLGLAGGPGELF
V: TRBV20-1; D: .; CDR3: SARTDWGYT
V: TRBV30; D: .; CDR3: AWSVSGARGGYT
V: TRBV20-1; D: .; CDR3: SARYRALREQPQH
V: TRBV2; D: TRBD1; CDR3: ASSEALRQGYEQY
V: TRBV7-9; D: TRBD2; CDR3: ASSWSGGGAQETQY
V: TRBV27; D: .; CDR3: ASGPDRTLAKNIQY
V: TRBV19; D: .; CDR3: ASSIQRNQPQH
V: TRBV6-2/TRBV6-3; D: TRBD2; CDR3: ASSYPLAGFTDTQY
V: TRBV3-1; D: .; CDR3: ASSLQGRYEAF
V: TRBV29-1; D: TRBD2; CDR3: SVGLAGIYEQY
V: TRBV7-9; D: .; CDR3: ASSLETYRETQY
V: TRBV28; D: .; CDR3: ASGRQSGANVLT
V: TRBV5-1; D: TRBD2; CDR3: ASSPVGLKQETQY
V: TRBV4-3; D: TRBD1; CDR3: ASSQEGGQGIQY
V: TRBV24-1; D: .; CDR3: ATTQTGTGELF
V: TRBV19; D: .; CDR3: ASSILPPGASTDTQY
V: TRBV15; D: .; CDR3: ATTSSRGANNEQF
V: TRBV9; D: .; CDR3: ASSEGQSEAF
V: TRBV5-1; D: TRBD2; CDR3: ASSSTSVLTGELF
V: TRBV20-1; D: .; CDR3: SATILGGGEAF
V: TRBV2; D: .; CDR3: ASSDGGGTDTQY
V: TRBV4-2; D: TRBD2; CDR3: ASSQRTSGTREQY
V: TRBV7-2; D: TRBD1; CDR3: ASSRAGQGGTEAF
V: TRBV12-3/TRBV12-4; D: .; CDR3: ASSWKLASNEQF
V: TRBV30; D: .; CDR3: AWSKGMGQPQH
V: TRBV14; D: .; CDR3: ASSQDPPGAWYNEQF
V: TRBV7-9; D: .; CDR3: ASSEGRNYGYT
V: TRBV18; D: TRBD1; CDR3: ASSPGTDLSDEQY
V: TRBV6-5; D: TRBD1; CDR3: ASSRQGKTGELF
V: TRBV29-1; D: TRBD1; CDR3: SVEGGQGENGYT
V: TRBV7-9; D: .; CDR3: ASSLIRDIGELF
V: TRBV7-2; D: .; CDR3: ASSLDAGGNQPQH
V: TRBV5-1; D: .; CDR3: ASSLGRISGANVLT
V: TRBV29-1; D: TRBD2; CDR3: SVAGLVTDTQY
V: TRBV4-3; D: .; CDR3: ASSSAWGPDYGYT
V: TRBV28; D: .; CDR3: ASSSTSRRTQY
V: TRBV19; D: .; CDR3: ASSSRDGVFEQY
V: TRBV18; D: TRBD2; CDR3: ASSQRTSGTPETQY
V: TRBV9; D: .; CDR3: ASSANLDQPQH
V: TRBV7-8; D: .; CDR3: ASSSGGGSNQPQH
V: TRBV7-9; D: .; CDR3: ASSFSDSEAF
V: TRBV4-2; D: .; CDR3: ASSQDTNGEQF
V: TRBV29-1; D: .; CDR3: SVDWGQETQY
V: TRBV3-1; D: .; CDR3: ASSPTLETQY
V: TRBV29-1; D: .; CDR3: SAVGDREQF
V: TRBV28; D: .; CDR3: ASSIQGTGTVTYEQY
V: TRBV4-3; D: TRBD1; CDR3: ASSQGTGGSDTEAF
V: TRBV25-1; D: TRBD2; CDR3: VLIGDYYEQY
V: TRBV24-1; D: TRBD2; CDR3: ATTFSGRHPSSYNEQF
V: TRBV12-3/TRBV12-4; D: TRBD2; CDR3: ASSFGTSSYEQY
V: TRBV6-5; D: TRBD1; CDR3: ASSYLGQGRGNEQF
V: TRBV28; D: .; CDR3: ASQGLTGEQY
V: TRBV5-1; D: TRBD2; CDR3: ASSFGTSGRAEQF
V: TRBV23-1; D: .; CDR3: ASTSQGSSYEQY
V: TRBV14; D: .; CDR3: ASSLGRAVSPEQF